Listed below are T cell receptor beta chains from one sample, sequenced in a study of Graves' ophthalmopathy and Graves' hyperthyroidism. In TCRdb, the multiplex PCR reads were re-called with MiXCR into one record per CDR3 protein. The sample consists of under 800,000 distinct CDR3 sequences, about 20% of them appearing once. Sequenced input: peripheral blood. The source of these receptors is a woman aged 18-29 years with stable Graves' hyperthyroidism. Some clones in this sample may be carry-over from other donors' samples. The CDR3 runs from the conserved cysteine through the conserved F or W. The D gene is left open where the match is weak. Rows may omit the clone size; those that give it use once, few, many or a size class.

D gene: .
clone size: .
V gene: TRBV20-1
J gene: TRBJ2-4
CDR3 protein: CSARTGGLDIQYF
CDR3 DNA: TGCAGTGCTAGGACAGGTGGTTTAGACATTCAGTACTTC

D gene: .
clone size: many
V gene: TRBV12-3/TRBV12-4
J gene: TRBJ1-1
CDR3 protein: CASMGVVNTEAFF
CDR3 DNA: TGTGCCAGCATGGGGGTTGTGAACACTGAAGCTTTCTTT

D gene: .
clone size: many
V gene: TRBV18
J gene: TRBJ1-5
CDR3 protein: CASSPPRGGQPQHF
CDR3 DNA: TGTGCCAGCTCACCACCTCGGGGTGGTCAGCCCCAGCATTTT

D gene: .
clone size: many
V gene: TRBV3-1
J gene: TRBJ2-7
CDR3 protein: CASSQAETYEQYF
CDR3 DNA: TGTGCCAGCAGCCAAGCGGAGACCTACGAGCAGTACTTC

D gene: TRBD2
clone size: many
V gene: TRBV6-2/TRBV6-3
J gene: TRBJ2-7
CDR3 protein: CASSSPTSGGAYEQYF
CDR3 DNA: TGTGCCAGCAGTTCACCAACTAGCGGGGGGGCCTACGAGCAGTACTTC

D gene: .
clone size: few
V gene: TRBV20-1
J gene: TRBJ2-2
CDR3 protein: CSARGGGAVVTGELFF
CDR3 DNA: TGCAGTGCTAGAGGGGGGGGGGCGGTGGTCACCGGGGAGCTGTTTTTT

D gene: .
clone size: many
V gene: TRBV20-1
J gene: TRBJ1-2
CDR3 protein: CSAPGTRGLGYTF
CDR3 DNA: TGCAGTGCGCCCGGGACAAGGGGATTGGGCTACACCTTC

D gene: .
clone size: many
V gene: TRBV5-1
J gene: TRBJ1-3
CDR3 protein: CASSLRTGSGNTIYF
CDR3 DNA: TGCGCCAGCAGCTTACGGACTGGCTCTGGAAACACCATATATTTT

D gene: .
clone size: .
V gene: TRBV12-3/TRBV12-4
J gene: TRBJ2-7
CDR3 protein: CASSPPRWYEQYF
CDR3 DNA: TGTGCCAGCAGTCCCCCTAGATGGTACGAGCAGTACTTC

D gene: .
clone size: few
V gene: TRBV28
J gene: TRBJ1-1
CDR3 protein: CASRAIQATRNTEAFF
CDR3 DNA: TGTGCCAGCAGAGCCATTCAGGCCACGAGAAACACTGAAGCTTTCTTT

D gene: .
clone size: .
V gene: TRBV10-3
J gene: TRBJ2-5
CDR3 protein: CAISDPRERSRETQYF
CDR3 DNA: TGTGCCATCAGTGACCCCCGGGAGCGGTCTAGGGAGACCCAGTACTTC

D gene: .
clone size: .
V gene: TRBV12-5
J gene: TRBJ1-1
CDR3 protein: CASGFSGYTEAFF
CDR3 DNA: TGTGCTAGTGGTTTTTCAGGGTACACTGAAGCTTTCTTT

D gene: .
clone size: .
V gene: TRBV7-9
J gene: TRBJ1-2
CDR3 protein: CASSGTGFYGYTF
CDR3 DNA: TGTGCCAGCAGCGGCACAGGGTTCTATGGCTACACCTTC

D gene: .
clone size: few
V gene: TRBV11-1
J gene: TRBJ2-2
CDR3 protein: CASSSRAGRFGDTGGLFF
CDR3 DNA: TGTGCCAGCAGCAGCCGAGCTGGGCGTTTCGGGGACACCGGGGGGCTGTTTTTT

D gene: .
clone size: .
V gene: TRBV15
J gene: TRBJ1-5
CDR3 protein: CATAGLIGQPQHF
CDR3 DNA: TGTGCCACCGCCGGGCTTATAGGACAGCCCCAGCATTTT

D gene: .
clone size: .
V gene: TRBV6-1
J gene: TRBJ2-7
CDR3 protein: CASSEARDEQYF
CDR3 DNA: TGTGCCAGCAGTGAAGCTAGGGACGAGCAGTACTTC

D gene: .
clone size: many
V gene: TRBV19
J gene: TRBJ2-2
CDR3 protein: CASSMQVWDTGELFF
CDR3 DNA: TGTGCCAGTAGTATGCAGGTTTGGGACACCGGGGAGCTGTTTTTT

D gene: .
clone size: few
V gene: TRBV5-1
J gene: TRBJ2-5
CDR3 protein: CASSRDLRKTQYF
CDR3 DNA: TGCGCCAGCAGTAGGGACTTGAGGAAGACCCAGTACTTC

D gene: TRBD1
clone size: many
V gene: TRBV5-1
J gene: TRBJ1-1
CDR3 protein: CASSLRSGQGATEAFF
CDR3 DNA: TGCGCCAGCAGCTTGCGGTCCGGACAGGGGGCAACTGAAGCTTTCTTT

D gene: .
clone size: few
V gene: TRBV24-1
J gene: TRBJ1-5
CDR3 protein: CATSGAQNQPQHF
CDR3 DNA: TGTGCCACCAGTGGCGCCCAGAATCAGCCCCAGCATTTT

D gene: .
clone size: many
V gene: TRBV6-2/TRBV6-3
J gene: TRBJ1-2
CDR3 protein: CASSYTSPNYGYTF
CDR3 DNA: TGTGCCAGCAGTTACACCTCCCCGAACTATGGCTACACCTTC

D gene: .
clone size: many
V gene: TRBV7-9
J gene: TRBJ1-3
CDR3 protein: CASSRDTIYF
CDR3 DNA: TGTGCCAGCAGTCGGGACACCATATATTTT

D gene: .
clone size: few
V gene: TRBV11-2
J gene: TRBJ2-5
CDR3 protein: CASSPLGDRVYQETQYF
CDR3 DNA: TGTGCCAGCAGTCCCTTAGGGGATCGTGTCTACCAAGAGACCCAGTACTTC

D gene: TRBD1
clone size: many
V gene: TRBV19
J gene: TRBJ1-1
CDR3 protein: CASSIVPGQGSTEAFF
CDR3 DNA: TGTGCCAGTAGTATAGTTCCGGGACAGGGGAGCACTGAAGCTTTCTTT

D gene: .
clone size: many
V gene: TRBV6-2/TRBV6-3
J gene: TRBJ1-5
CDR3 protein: CASSYPGRSNQPQHF
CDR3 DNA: TGTGCCAGCAGTTACCCCGGACGTAGCAATCAGCCCCAGCATTTT

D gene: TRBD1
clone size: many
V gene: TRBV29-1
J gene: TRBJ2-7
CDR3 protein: CSVYRDRFLF
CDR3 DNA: TGCAGCGTTTACAGGGACAGATTCCTCTTC

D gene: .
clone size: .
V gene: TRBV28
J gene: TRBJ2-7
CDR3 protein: CASSPRGLQYF
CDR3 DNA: TGTGCCAGCAGTCCCCGTGGGTTGCAGTACTTC

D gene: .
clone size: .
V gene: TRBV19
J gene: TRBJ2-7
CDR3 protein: CASSMSGTYEQYF
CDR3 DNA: TGTGCCAGTAGTATGTCCGGAACCTACGAGCAGTACTTC

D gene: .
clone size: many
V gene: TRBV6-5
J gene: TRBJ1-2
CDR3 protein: CASSYSKGNYGYTF
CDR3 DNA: TGTGCCAGCAGTTACTCGAAAGGGAACTATGGCTACACCTTC

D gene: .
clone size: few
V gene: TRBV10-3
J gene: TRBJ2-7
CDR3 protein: CAISESGRGYPSYEQYF
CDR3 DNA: TGTGCCATCAGTGAGTCGGGACGGGGTTATCCCTCCTACGAGCAGTACTTC

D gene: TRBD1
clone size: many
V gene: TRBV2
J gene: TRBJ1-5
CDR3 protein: CASTGGQGSGNQPQHF
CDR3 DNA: TGTGCCAGCACCGGAGGACAGGGGTCGGGCAATCAGCCCCAGCATTTT